This T cell receptor beta chain was documented in a study of T-cell memory formation after mild COVID-19 (TCRdb year 2021). General notes on the study: TCR sequence clusters from the two donors were largely donor specific. Two young, previously healthy adult volunteers made up the cohort, one male and one female. T-cell clones expanding and contracting after mild COVID-19 in a couple of donors were tracked by longitudinal TCRalpha and TCRbeta repertoire sequencing.

V sheds 6 bases and J sheds 8 bases, leaving 22 bases between their ends. From the cysteine through the phenylalanine, the CDR3 covers 16 amino acids. The sequence is cut down to CDR3 DNA, 48 bases in frame from base 1. This clonotype was seen a handful of times. Its antigen target is currently unknown. One base away there is no much larger clone; base qualities are not given. The sequencer listed for this sample is Illumina NovaSeq 6000. TCRalpha and TCRbeta cDNA libraries were constructed by 5'RACE with constant-segment primers, with sample barcodes and unique molecular identifiers being introduced. RNA was extracted from every sample with Trizol reagent. Libraries were amplified in two PCR steps, with a second sample barcode and Illumina TruSeq adapters added in the second step. The libraries were sequenced on an Illumina NovaSeq using 2 x 150 bp paired-end reads. Per the authors' processing: Demultiplexing of reads and collapsing into UMI-guided consensus sequences were performed with migec v1.2.7. Using mixcr v2.1.11, the UMI consensuses were aligned to TRA and TRB V and J templates and assembled into clonotypes. Expanded or contracted clonotypes were those called significant by both edgeR and NoisET, with noise models trained on biological replicates. For edgeR calls, the cutoffs were a false discovery rate-adjusted p below 0.01 and a log2 fold-change threshold of 1. PCA with hierarchical clustering of max-normalized trajectories of the 1000 most abundant clonotypes was used as exploratory dynamics analysis. Each responding clone was given a CD4 or CD8 phenotype based on the CD4+ and CD8+ repertoires, which had been sequenced separately. TCRdb reprocessed the public reads (quality trimming at Q25 with fastp, clone calling with MiXCR) and kept in-frame beta chains. Rows are combined by CDR3 protein, so each entry shows the most common genes and DNA. These V and J calls originate from TCRdb's pipeline instead of the authors' own analysis. A total of around 300,000 distinct CDR3 sequences appear in this sample, roughly 13% of them only once. 22% of the sample is held by the ten biggest clonotypes.

Ficoll-Paque density gradient centrifugation was the method used to isolate PBMCs. The paper's findings and limits, for the study overall: Whether the second-wave clones peaking on day 37 were SARS-CoV-2 specific was not confirmed. Only a couple of mild cases were covered by the study, and larger cohorts that include severe cases with pre-infection samples were considered necessary. Some responding clones were detected in pre-infection memory, which suggested that pre-existing cross-reactive memory T cells had joined the SARS-CoV-2 response. Contracting CD4+ clones were found mainly in CM and EM memory subsets, while CD8+ clones were enriched in EMRA. Clones that contracted from day 15 to 85 showed balanced CD4/CD8 phenotypes, whereas a second wave of clones that expanded from day 15 to 37 leaned towards CD4+.

Recombination linked TRBV12-3 or TRBV12-4 to TRBJ1-4; a tentative D call is TRBD1 (5 bases match). The sample comprised PBMCs or a T cell subset sorted from them (not recorded which). This receptor was taken from a man aged 18 to 30 who had mild COVID-19 (a few samples of this study predate the infection). The sample titles of this study are shuffled in the database, so cell type and time point are left out; the donor was told from shared clones. The DNA sequence is given as TGTGCCAGCAGCAACAATCAGGGTGTGGGGACGGAAAAACTGTTTTTT. Its amino acids are CASSNNQGVGTEKLFF.